This T cell receptor beta chain was identified during a study of T-cell reconstitution after alpha-beta-depleted transplantation in children. Overall study findings and caveats: Reportedly, alpha-beta T cells present about two months post-transplant originated from several hundred expanded clones of graft origin. Certain patients had high TCRbeta diversity at day 60, and it came from recipient T cells and thymic progenitors that survived. One year after transplant, T-cell counts and diversity came mostly from newly produced T cells.

This clonotype was counted between two and nine times. Its cognate antigen is unknown. V dropped 0 bases and J dropped 5 bases, with 10 bases sitting between them. The CDR3 totals 14 residues. Germline V CDR1 and CDR2: SGHDT, YYEEEE. The TCRbeta library incorporated unique molecular identifiers. MiXCR was run by TCRdb on the PCR reads, yielding one entry per CDR3 protein. The sample carries 550,000 to 800,000 distinct CDR3 sequences, around 13% recorded once. The TCR comes from a girl aged 2 to 10 with congenital amegakaryocytic thrombocytopenia, due to receive a stem cell transplant. The sample in question was PBMCs, obtained before TCRalphabeta/CD19-depleted stem cell transplant. This chain uses TRBV5-6 with TRBJ2-3; D is unclear. CDR3 sequence (DNA): TGTGCCAGCAGCTTGGAATGGGTCCAAGATACGCAGTATTTT. Amino acid sequence: CASSLEWVQDTQYF.